Given below is one T cell receptor beta chain in context. These data belong to a study of spatial heterogeneity in lung cancer. The time point denotes: blood at routine non-recurrence follow-up after resection. Sequencing was performed on whole RNA extracted from tumor and nontumor lung tissue, or from frozen PBMC, and the material was left unsorted. Per germline, CDR1 SGHNT and CDR2 YYREEE (reference sequence). This CDR3 has 14 residues. With 4 bases removed from V and 2 bases from J, the gap between germline ends came to 11 bases. A unique molecular identifier was carried by every single TCR cDNA molecule. TCRdb analysed the 5' RACE reads with MiXCR anew, one entry per CDR3 protein. Among roughly 120,000 distinct CDR3 sequences listed, 10% to 13% were seen once.

Sequenced here: PBMCs, sampled at follow-up. The sequence came from a female donor with early-stage non-small cell lung cancer. The chain couples TRBV5-4 to TRBJ2-3, with D unclear. CDR3 sequence: CASSLQLDTDTQYF. CDR3 bases: TGTGCCAGCAGCCTGCAATTAGACACAGATACGCAGTATTTT.